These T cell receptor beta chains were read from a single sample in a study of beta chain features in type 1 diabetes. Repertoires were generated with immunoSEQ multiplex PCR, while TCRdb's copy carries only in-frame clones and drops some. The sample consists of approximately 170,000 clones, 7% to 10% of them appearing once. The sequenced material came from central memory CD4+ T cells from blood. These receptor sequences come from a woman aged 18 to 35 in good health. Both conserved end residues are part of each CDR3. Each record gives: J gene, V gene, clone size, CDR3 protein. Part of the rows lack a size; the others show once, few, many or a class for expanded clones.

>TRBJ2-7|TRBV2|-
CASRLESYEQYF
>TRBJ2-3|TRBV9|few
CASSSWASTDTQYF
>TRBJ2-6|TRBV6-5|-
CASSVQSSGANVLTF
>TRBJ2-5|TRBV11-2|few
CASSPRTGLQETQYF
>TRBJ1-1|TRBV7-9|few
CASSWTVNTEAFF
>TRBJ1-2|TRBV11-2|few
CASSLEGAANYGYTF
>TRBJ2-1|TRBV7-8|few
CASSASTSGNEQFF
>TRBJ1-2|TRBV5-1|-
CASSWDRYYGYTF
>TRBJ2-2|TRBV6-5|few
CASSLQNQGEGELFF
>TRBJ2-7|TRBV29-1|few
CSSKTSYEQYF
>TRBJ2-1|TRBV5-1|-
CASSLTSGAYNEQFF